This TCR beta chain came from a study of blood T cell repertoires in COVID-19. Sequenced by immunoSEQ multiplex PCR; TCRdb stores in-frame clones only, minus some. Here the sample spans roughly 260,000 clones, around nine tenths being singletons. Followed over time, Seattle patients had been enrolled while infection was active. This clone turned up a few times. Germline values: CDR1 SGHVS, CDR2 FQNEAQ. V shed 2 bases, J shed 7 bases, and the junction held 7 bases outside the gene matches. The CDR3 length is 16 residues. Sequencing input: peripheral blood. The receptor comes from a woman under 40 with COVID-19, enrolled during active disease. This chain links TRBV7-8 with TRBJ2-1, with 11 bases aligning to TRBD2. CDR3 amino acids: CASSLTLAGGVNEQFF. The CDR3 DNA sequence: TGTGCCAGCAGCTTAACTCTAGCGGGAGGCGTGAATGAGCAGTTCTTC. Full variable domain (rest looked up from reference TRBV7-8 and TRBJ2-1): GAGVSQSPRYKVAKRGQDVALRCDPISGHVSLFWYQQALGQGPEFLTYFQNEAQLDKSGLPSDRFFAERPEGSVSTLKIQRTQQEDSAVYLCASSLTLAGGVNEQFFGPGTRLTVL.